These T cell receptor beta chains were read from a single sample in a study of T cell responses to AZD1222 COVID-19 vaccine. TCRdb's copy holds only in-frame clones and misses some; the assay was immunoSEQ multiplex PCR. The sample holds about 170,000 clones, about 92% seen once. The source material was peripheral blood, sampled on day 0 of AZD1222 vaccination. Receptors were obtained from an adult in good health. CDR3s include the opening cysteine and the closing phenylalanine or tryptophan. D genes are given only for firm matches.

J gene | D gene | CDR3 length | V gene | CDR3 DNA | CDR3 protein
TRBJ1-5 | TRBD1 | 17 | TRBV19 | TGTGCCAGTAGTATAGCAGCAGGACAGGGGTCTTGGAGGCCCCAGCATTTT | CASSIAAGQGSWRPQHF
TRBJ2-2 | - | 15 | TRBV2 | TGTGCCAGCAGGGTCGAGAACCTAAACACCGGGGAGCTGTTTTTT | CASRVENLNTGELFF
TRBJ1-2 | - | 11 | TRBV29-1 | TGCAGCGTTGACCGGGGGTATGGCTACACCTTC | CSVDRGYGYTF
TRBJ1-1 | - | 15 | TRBV4-1 | TGCGCCAGCTCCTCCAAGGGCTTAATGAACACTGAAGCTTTCTTT | CASSSKGLMNTEAFF
TRBJ2-3 | - | 16 | TRBV10-3 | TGTGCCATCAGTGAAAGTCTAGCGCCCTCCACAGATACGCAGTATTTT | CAISESLAPSTDTQYF
TRBJ2-1 | - | 13 | TRBV10-2 | TGCGCCTGCAGCGGTTCCTCCTACAATGAGCAGTTCTTC | CACSGSSYNEQFF
TRBJ2-1 | - | 13 | TRBV12-3/TRBV12-4 | TGTGCCAGCAGGAAAATAGCGTACAATGAGCAGTTCTTC | CASRKIAYNEQFF
TRBJ1-5 | - | 15 | TRBV18 | TGTGCCAGCTCACCGGGAAGGGGGAATTATCAGCCCCAGCATTTT | CASSPGRGNYQPQHF
TRBJ1-1 | - | 13 | TRBV2 | TGTGCCAGCAACAGGGCCCCCACCACTGAAGCTTTCTTT | CASNRAPTTEAFF
TRBJ2-3 | - | 16 | TRBV11-2 | TGTGCCAGCAGCTTACAGAGCTTGAGGGGCACAGATACGCAGTATTTT | CASSLQSLRGTDTQYF